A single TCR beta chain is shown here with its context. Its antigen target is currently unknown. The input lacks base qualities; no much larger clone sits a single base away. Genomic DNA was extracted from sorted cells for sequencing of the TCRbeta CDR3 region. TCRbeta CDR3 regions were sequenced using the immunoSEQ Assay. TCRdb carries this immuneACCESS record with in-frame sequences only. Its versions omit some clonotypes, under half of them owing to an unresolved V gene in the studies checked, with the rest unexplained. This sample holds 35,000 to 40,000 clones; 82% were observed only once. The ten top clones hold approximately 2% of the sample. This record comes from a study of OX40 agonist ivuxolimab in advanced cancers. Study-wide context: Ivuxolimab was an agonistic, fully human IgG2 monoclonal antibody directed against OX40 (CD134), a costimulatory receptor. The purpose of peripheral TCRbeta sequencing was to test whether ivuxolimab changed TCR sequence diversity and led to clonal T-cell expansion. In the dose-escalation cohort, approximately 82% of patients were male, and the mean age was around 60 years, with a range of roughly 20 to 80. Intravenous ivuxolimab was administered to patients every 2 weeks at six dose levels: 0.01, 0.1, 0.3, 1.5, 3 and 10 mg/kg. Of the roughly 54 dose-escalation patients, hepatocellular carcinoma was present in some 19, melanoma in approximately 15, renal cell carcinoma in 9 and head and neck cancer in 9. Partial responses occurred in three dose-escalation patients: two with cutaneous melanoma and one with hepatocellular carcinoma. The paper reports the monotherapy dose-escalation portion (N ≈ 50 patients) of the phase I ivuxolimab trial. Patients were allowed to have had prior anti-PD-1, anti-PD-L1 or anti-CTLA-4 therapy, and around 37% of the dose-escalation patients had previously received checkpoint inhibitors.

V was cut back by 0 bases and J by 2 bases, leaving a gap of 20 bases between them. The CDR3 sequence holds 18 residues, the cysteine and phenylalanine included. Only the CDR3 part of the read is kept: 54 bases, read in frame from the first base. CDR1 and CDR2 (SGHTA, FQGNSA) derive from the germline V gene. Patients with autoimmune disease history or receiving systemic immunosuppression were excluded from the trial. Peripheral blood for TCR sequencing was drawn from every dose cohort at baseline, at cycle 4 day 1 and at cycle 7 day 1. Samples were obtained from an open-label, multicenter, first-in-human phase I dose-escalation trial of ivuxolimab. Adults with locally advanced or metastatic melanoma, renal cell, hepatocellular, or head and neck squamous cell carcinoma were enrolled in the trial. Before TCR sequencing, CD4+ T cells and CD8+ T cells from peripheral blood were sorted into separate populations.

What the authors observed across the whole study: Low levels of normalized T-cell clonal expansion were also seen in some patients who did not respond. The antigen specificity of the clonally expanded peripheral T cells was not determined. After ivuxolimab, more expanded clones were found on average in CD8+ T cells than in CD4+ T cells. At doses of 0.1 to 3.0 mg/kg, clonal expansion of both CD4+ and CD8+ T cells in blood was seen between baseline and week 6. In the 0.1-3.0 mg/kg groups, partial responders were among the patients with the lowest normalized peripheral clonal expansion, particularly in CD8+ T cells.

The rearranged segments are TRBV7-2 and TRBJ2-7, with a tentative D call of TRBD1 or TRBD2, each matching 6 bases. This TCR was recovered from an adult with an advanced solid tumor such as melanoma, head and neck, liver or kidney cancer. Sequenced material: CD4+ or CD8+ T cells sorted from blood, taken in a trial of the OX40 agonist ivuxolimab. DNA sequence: TGTGCCAGCAGCTTAGCCGGGGGCTCCGGATCCACAACCTACGAGCAGTACTTC. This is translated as CASSLAGGSGSTTYEQYF.